This T cell receptor beta chain was found in a study of human T cells and chemical hapten exposure. Findings and caveats of the study: No shift was seen in TCRs above 1 in 1000 frequency with DPC sensitization.

Time point in this sample: pre-sensitization, week 0. As for treatment: therapeutic diphenylcyclopropenone sensitization with weekly scalp DPC. Donation of samples came from alopecia patients who were 18 to 70 years old and suitable for DPC. Before extraction, the whole blood was not fractionated, and total RNA was taken from it. V was clipped by 5 bases and J by 4 bases, with 16 bases between them. The CDR3 has 15 amino acids. Germline assignment: CDR1 SGHTA and CDR2 FQGNSA. The library attached unique molecular identifiers to individual cDNA molecules. One entry per CDR3 protein results from TCRdb running MiXCR on the RACE reads. Here the sample spans 300,000 to 450,000 distinct CDR3 sequences, roughly 5% being singletons. This clonotype was detected ten times or more. What it recognizes is unknown.

Sequences were derived from whole blood, sampled in connection with sensitization to the hapten diphenylcyclopropenone (DPC). V is TRBV7-2 and J is TRBJ2-3, with a possible D match to TRBD2 (7 bases). The clonotype comes from a woman between 50 and 59 years old with alopecia areata. Some clones in this sample may be carry-over from other donors' samples. The CDR3 coding sequence is TGTGCCAGCAGCAAAAGTGGGGGGGCGGCAGATACGCAGTATTTT. Its protein is CASSKSGGAADTQYF.